The rows below give T cell receptor beta chains drawn from one sample of a study of blood T cells in healthy people across ages. Via MiXCR, TCRdb re-called the 5' RACE reads, giving one row per CDR3 protein. The table shows approximately 670,000 distinct CDR3 sequences, with approximately 40% occurring only once. Sample: blood. The receptors come from a man older than 75 in good health. Both conserved end residues are part of each CDR3. The D gene is left open where the match is weak. Rows give clone size only sometimes, using once, few, many, or a class for an expanded clone.

V gene,D gene,CDR3 length,J gene,clone size,CDR3 DNA,CDR3 protein
TRBV28,-,12,TRBJ1-1,few,TGTGCCAGCAGTTTAACGGGGAGTGAAGCTTTCTTT,CASSLTGSEAFF
TRBV18,-,12,TRBJ1-1,few,TGTGCCAGCTCACTGCCGGACGGGGGAGCTTTCTTT,CASSLPDGGAFF
TRBV30,-,15,TRBJ1-2,-,TGTGCCTGGAGTTCCCCGGGAGGGGAGAACTATGGCTACACCTTC,CAWSSPGGENYGYTF
TRBV4-1,-,13,TRBJ1-1,-,TGCGCCAGCAGCCAAGTCGGCGTCTCTGAAGCTTTCTTT,CASSQVGVSEAFF
TRBV7-2,-,20,TRBJ1-4,-,TGTGCCAGCAGCTCCCAATCTAGACTGAAAGCCCCATCAACTAATGAAAAACTGTTTTTT,CASSSQSRLKAPSTNEKLFF
TRBV28,-,12,TRBJ1-2,few,TGTGCCAGCGGATTGGTCAACTATGGCTACACCTTC,CASGLVNYGYTF
TRBV6-5,TRBD1,15,TRBJ1-5,few,TGTGCCAGCAGTGATAACAGGGGAGCCCGGCAGCCCCAGCATTTT,CASSDNRGARQPQHF
TRBV30,-,16,TRBJ2-3,many,TGTGCCTGGAGGACCGACGTTCTTCCGGGAGTTAGTACGCAGTATTTT,CAWRTDVLPGVSTQYF
TRBV3-1,TRBD2,18,TRBJ2-7,many,TGTGCCAGCAGCCAAGATCCGACTAGCGGGGGGGTGATGAGAGAGCAGTACTTC,CASSQDPTSGGVMREQYF
TRBV30,TRBD1,14,TRBJ2-7,-,TGTGCCTGGAGGAGACAGGGTACAAACTACGAGCAGTACTTC,CAWRRQGTNYEQYF
TRBV12-3/TRBV12-4,TRBD1,16,TRBJ2-1,-,TGTGCCAGCAGTCCAAGGGGACAGGGCGGGTACAATGAGCAGTTCTTC,CASSPRGQGGYNEQFF
TRBV4-2,TRBD1,17,TRBJ1-4,few,TGTGCCAGCAGCCGCGGACAGGGGGATTCTGGTAATGAAAAACTGTTTTTT,CASSRGQGDSGNEKLFF
TRBV20-1,TRBD2,14,TRBJ2-3,few,TGCAGTGCCGTTAGCGGGGGTGACACAGATACGCAGTATTTT,CSAVSGGDTDTQYF
TRBV7-2,-,13,TRBJ2-7,-,TGTGCCAGCAGCCCCACTATCGGGTACGAGCAGTACTTC,CASSPTIGYEQYF
TRBV18,-,13,TRBJ2-5,few,TGTGCCAGCTCACCCGAGTGGAAAGAGACCCAGTACTTC,CASSPEWKETQYF
TRBV20-1,TRBD2,16,TRBJ2-2,-,TGCAGTGCTAGTGCCGGACTAGCGGGAGTCCCCGGGGAGCTGTTTTTT,CSASAGLAGVPGELFF
TRBV20-1,-,15,TRBJ1-5,-,TGCAGTGCGGCCCTTGACAGTTATAGCAATCAGCCCCAGCATTTT,CSAALDSYSNQPQHF
TRBV27,TRBD2,16,TRBJ2-7,-,TGTGCCAGCAGTTATCCCACTGGATTAGCGGGCCACGAGCAGTACTTC,CASSYPTGLAGHEQYF
TRBV6-1,TRBD2,19,TRBJ2-5,-,TGTGCCAGCAGTAATTATGGTGCCAGACTAGCGGGGCAACAGGAGACCCAGTACTTC,CASSNYGARLAGQQETQYF
TRBV21-1,-,13,TRBJ2-5,-,TGTGCCAGCAGCAAAGGGAGGTTAGAGACCCAGTACTTC,CASSKGRLETQYF
TRBV5-4,TRBD2,14,TRBJ2-4,-,TGTGCCAGCAGACCGAGCGGGAGGGCCGGGGAGCAGTACTTC,CASRPSGRAGEQYF
TRBV20-1,-,17,TRBJ1-4,-,TGCAGTGCTAGTTTGTTGTACGGGGGAACGACTGATGAAAAACTGTTTTTT,CSASLLYGGTTDEKLFF
TRBV7-2,TRBD2,18,TRBJ2-7,-,TGTGCCAGCAGCTTAGTAGTGGGACTAGCGGGCGGCTCCTACGAGCAGTACTTC,CASSLVVGLAGGSYEQYF
TRBV5-1,-,14,TRBJ2-7,few,TGCGCCAGCAGCTTGAACGCAGGCTCCTACGAGCAGTACTTC,CASSLNAGSYEQYF
TRBV20-1,TRBD1,16,TRBJ1-6,-,TGCAGTGCTAGTCAATTAATCGGGACAGGGAATTCACCCCTCCACTTT,CSASQLIGTGNSPLHF
TRBV6-5,TRBD2,15,TRBJ2-4,few,TGTGCCAGCAGTTACGGGGGGGAAGTCCAAAACATTCAGTACTTC,CASSYGGEVQNIQYF
TRBV4-2,TRBD1,17,TRBJ2-4,-,TGTGCCAGCAGCCAAGGAGGGGGCGGTTGGGCCAAAAACAATCAGTACTTC,CASSQGGGGWAKNNQYF
TRBV7-9,TRBD1,15,TRBJ1-2,-,TGTGCCAGCAGTCGACAGGGATCAGCTAACTATGGCTACACCTTC,CASSRQGSANYGYTF
TRBV7-6,TRBD2,16,TRBJ2-3,few,TGTGCCAGCAGCTTAGTGGGAGGGGTTAGTACAGATACGCAGTATTTT,CASSLVGGVSTDTQYF
TRBV27,TRBD2,14,TRBJ2-7,-,TGTGCCAGCAGTTTCCGTGCGGGAGTGGACGAGCAGTACTTC,CASSFRAGVDEQYF
TRBV7-2,TRBD2,20,TRBJ2-5,few,TGTGCCAGCAGCTTAGAGTCGGCACCGGGACTAGCGGGTATCCTTAAAGAGCAGTACTTC,CASSLESAPGLAGILKEQYF
TRBV6-5,-,17,TRBJ2-6,-,TGTGCCAGCAGTTATGGAGGGGTGAGCTCTGGGGCCAACGTCCTGACTTTC,CASSYGGVSSGANVLTF
TRBV20-1,-,17,TRBJ2-7,-,TGCAGTGTTCTCCCGGGGGCCCAGGGGGTTGCCTACAATGAGCAGTACTTC,CSVLPGAQGVAYNEQYF
TRBV29-1,-,13,TRBJ2-5,many,TGCAGCGTTGAATCTCTTCAGAGGGAGACCCAGTACTTC,CSVESLQRETQYF
TRBV7-2,-,16,TRBJ1-5,few,TGTGCCAGCAGCTTATGGGGAGGGACGGCGAATCAGCCCCAGCATTTT,CASSLWGGTANQPQHF
TRBV5-1,-,14,TRBJ2-1,-,TGCGCCAGCAGCTTGACCGTGGGTTACAATGAGCAGTTCTTC,CASSLTVGYNEQFF
TRBV2,-,14,TRBJ1-4,-,TGTGCCAGCGCAGGGACCTCAACTAATGAAAAACTGTTTTTT,CASAGTSTNEKLFF
TRBV12-3/TRBV12-4,TRBD2,13,TRBJ2-5,-,TGTGCCAGCAGACTAGCGGGAGGGGAGACCCAGTACTTC,CASRLAGGETQYF
TRBV5-1,-,13,TRBJ1-3,few,TGCGCCAGCAGCTTGGGGGACGGAAACACCATATATTTT,CASSLGDGNTIYF
TRBV6-2/TRBV6-3,-,15,TRBJ2-2,few,TGTGCCAGCACCTTAGACGGAACGAACACCGGGGAGCTGTTTTTT,CASTLDGTNTGELFF
TRBV12-3/TRBV12-4,TRBD1,14,TRBJ2-3,-,TGTGCCAGCAGTGACAGGGGGCGGGAAGATACGCAGTATTTT,CASSDRGREDTQYF
TRBV28,-,14,TRBJ1-1,few,TGTGCCAGCACAGTTTTAAAGGACAGACTTGAAGCTTTCTTT,CASTVLKDRLEAFF
TRBV7-6,-,14,TRBJ2-5,many,TGTGCCAGCAGCTACGGGGCACAGGGTGAGACCCAGTACTTC,CASSYGAQGETQYF
TRBV3-1,TRBD2,21,TRBJ2-3,-,TGTGCCAGCAGCCAAAATCCTCGGGTAGCGGGAGGCCTCTGGTCCACAGATACGCAGTATTTT,CASSQNPRVAGGLWSTDTQYF
TRBV6-2/TRBV6-3,-,16,TRBJ1-6,-,TGTGCCAGCAGTCCAACCTTGGGGGGTCGTAATTCACCCCTCCACTTT,CASSPTLGGRNSPLHF
TRBV29-1,TRBD1,14,TRBJ2-1,-,TGCAGCCTAAGCCGTGGACAGGGCCCCAATGAGCAGTTCTTC,CSLSRGQGPNEQFF
TRBV19,-,16,TRBJ2-2,-,TGTGCCAGTAGAAGACCGGGACTTCGCAACACCGGGGAGCTGTTTTTT,CASRRPGLRNTGELFF
TRBV12-3/TRBV12-4,-,15,TRBJ1-1,-,TGTGCCAGCAGTTTAGTTCCAGGGAAGGTCACTGAAGCTTTCTTT,CASSLVPGKVTEAFF
TRBV5-1,-,16,TRBJ2-5,-,TGCGCCAGCAGCAGGTCCACCGGGACTGTGAAAGAGACCCAGTACTTC,CASSRSTGTVKETQYF